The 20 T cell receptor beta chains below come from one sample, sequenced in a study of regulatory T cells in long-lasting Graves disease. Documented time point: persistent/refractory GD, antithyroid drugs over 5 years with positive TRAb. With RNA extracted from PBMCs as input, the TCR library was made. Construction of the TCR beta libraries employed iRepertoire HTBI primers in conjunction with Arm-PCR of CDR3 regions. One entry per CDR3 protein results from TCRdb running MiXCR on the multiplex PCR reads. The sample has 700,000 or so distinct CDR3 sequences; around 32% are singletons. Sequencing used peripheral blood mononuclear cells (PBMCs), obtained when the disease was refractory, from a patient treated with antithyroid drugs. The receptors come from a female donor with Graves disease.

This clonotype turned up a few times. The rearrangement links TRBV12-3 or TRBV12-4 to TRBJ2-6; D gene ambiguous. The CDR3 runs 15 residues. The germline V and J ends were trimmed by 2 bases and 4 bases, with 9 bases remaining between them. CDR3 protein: CASSLPGSGANVLTF. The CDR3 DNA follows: TGTGCCAGCAGTTTACCCGGGTCCGGGGCCAACGTCCTGACTTTC.

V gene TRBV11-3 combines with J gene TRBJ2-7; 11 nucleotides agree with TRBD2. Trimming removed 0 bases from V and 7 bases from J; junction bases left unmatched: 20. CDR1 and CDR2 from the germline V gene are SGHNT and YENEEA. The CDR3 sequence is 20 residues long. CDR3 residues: CASSLDLTSGDVPTYEEQYF. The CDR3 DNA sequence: TGTGCCAGCAGCTTAGACCTGACTAGCGGGGACGTACCGACCTACGAGGAGCAGTACTTC.

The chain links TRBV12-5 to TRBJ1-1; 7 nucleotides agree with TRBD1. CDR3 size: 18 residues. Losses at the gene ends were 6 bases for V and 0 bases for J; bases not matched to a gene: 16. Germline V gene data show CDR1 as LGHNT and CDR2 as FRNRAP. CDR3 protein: CASGRSDRENDLNTEAFF. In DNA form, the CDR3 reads TGTGCTAGTGGCCGCTCCGACAGGGAAAACGACCTGAACACTGAAGCTTTCTTT.

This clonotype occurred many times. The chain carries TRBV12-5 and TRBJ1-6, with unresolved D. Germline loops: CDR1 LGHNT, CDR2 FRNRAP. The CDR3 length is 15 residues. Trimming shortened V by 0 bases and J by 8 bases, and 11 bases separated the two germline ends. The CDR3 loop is CASGLVTATDSPLHF. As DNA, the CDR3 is TGTGCTAGTGGTTTGGTTACAGCAACTGATTCACCCCTCCACTTT.

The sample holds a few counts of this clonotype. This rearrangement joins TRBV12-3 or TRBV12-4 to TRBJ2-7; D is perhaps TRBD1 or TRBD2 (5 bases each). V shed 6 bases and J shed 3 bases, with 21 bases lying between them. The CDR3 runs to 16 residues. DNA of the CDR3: TGTGCCAGCAGGGGGACCGGACTTTCTCCAAGCTACGAGCAGTACTTC. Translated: CASRGTGLSPSYEQYF.

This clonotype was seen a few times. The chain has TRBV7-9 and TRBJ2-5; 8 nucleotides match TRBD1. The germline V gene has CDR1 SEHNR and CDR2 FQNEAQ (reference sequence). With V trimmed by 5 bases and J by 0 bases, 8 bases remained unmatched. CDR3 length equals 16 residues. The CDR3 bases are TGTGCCAGCAGCCGAGCTGGGGGACAGGACCAAGAGACCCAGTACTTC. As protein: CASSRAGGQDQETQYF.

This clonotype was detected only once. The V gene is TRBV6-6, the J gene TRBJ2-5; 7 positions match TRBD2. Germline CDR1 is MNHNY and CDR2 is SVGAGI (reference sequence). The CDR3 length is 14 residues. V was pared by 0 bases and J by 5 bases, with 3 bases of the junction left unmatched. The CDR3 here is CASSYSAGVETQYF. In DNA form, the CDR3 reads TGTGCCAGCAGTTACTCTGCGGGGGTGGAGACCCAGTACTTC.

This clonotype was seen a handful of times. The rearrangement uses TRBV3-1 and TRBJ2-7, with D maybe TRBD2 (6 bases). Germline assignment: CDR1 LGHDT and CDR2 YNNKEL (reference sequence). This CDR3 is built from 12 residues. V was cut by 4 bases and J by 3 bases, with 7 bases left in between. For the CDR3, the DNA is TGTGCCAGCAGCCGGGAGGTCTACGAGCAGTACTTC. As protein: CASSREVYEQYF.

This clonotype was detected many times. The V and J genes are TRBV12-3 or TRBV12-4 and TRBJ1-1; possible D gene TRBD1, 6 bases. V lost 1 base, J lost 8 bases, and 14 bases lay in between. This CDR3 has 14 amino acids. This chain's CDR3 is CASSLVRRGGEAFF. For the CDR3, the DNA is TGTGCCAGCAGTTTAGTCCGGCGGGGGGGCGAAGCTTTCTTT.

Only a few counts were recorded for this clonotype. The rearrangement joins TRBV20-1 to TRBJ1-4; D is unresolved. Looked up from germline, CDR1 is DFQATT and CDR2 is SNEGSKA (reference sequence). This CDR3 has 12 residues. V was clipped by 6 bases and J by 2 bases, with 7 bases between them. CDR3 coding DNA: TGCAGTGCAGGAGAGACTAATGAAAAACTGTTTTTT. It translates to CSAGETNEKLFF.

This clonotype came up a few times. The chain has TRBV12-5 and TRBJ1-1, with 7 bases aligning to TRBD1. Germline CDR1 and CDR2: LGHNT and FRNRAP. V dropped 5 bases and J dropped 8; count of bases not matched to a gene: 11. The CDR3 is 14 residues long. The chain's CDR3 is CASGKGRGTEEAFF. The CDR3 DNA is TGTGCTAGTGGTAAAGGCCGGGGGACAGAAGAAGCTTTCTTT.

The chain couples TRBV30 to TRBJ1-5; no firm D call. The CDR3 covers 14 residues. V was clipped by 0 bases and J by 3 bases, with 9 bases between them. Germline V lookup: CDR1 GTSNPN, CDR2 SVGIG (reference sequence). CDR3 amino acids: CAWSVGGDNQPQHF. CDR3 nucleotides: TGTGCCTGGAGTGTAGGTGGGGACAATCAGCCCCAGCATTTT.

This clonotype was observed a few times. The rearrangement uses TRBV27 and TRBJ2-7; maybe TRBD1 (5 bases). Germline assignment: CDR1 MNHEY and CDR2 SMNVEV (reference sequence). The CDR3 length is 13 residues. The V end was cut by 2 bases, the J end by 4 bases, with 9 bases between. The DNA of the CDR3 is TGTGCCAGCAGTTTACTAGGGGAATACGAGCAGTACTTC. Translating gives CASSLLGEYEQYF.

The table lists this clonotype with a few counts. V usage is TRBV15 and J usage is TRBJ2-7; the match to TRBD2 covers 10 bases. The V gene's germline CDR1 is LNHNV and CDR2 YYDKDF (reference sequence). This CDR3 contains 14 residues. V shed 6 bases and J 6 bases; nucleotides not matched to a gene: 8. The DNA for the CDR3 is TGTGCCACCAGGTCACTAGCGGGAACCCGCGAGCAGTACTTC. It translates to CATRSLAGTREQYF.

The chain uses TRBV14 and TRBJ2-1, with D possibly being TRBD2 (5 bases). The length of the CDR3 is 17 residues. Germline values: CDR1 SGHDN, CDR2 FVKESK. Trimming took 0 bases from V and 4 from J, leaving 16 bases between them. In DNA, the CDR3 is TGTGCCAGCAGCCAAGAGGTCCGGCTAGCTAGATACAATGAGCAGTTCTTC. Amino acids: CASSQEVRLARYNEQFF.

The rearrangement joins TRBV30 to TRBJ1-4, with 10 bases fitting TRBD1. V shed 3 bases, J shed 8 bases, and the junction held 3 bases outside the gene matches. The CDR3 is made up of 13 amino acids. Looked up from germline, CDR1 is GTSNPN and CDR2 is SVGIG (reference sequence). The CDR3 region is CAWRTGGTEKLFF. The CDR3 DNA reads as TGTGCCTGGAGGACAGGGGGCACAGAAAAACTGTTTTTT. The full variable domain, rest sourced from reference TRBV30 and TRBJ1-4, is SQTIHQWPATLVQPVGSPLSLECTVEGTSNPNLYWYRQAAGRGLQLLFYSVGIGQISSEVPQNLSASRPQDRQFILSSKKLLLSDSGFYLCAWRTGGTEKLFFGSGTQLSVL.

The DNA of the CDR3 is TGTGCCAGCACCGTCCGAAGCGCCTCTGGAAACACCATATATTTT. Translating gives CASTVRSASGNTIYF. The chain combines TRBV6-1 with TRBJ1-3; D gene uncertain. Germline V gene lookup returns CDR1 MNHNS and CDR2 SASEGT. The CDR3 sequence is 15 residues long. V was trimmed by 7 bases and J by 0 bases, leaving 13 bases between them.

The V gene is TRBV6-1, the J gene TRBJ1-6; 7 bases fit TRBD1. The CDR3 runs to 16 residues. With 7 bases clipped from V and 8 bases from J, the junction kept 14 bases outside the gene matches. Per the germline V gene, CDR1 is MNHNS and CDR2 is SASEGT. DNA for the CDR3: TGTGCCAGCACCGCGAATCACAGGGGAGATGATTCACCCCTCCACTTT. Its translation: CASTANHRGDDSPLHF.

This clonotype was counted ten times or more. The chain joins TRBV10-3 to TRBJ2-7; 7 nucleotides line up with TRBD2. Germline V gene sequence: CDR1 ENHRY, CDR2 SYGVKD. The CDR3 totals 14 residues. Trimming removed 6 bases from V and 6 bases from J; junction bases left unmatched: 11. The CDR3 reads CAIRNLGGRFEQYF. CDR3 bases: TGTGCCATCAGGAATCTTGGCGGGAGATTCGAGCAGTACTTC.

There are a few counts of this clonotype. CDR3 amino acids: CASSLSPGTAYEQYF. CDR3 sequence (DNA): TGTGCCAGCAGCTTAAGCCCCGGGACAGCCTACGAGCAGTACTTC. This chain links TRBV7-3 with TRBJ2-7, with 7 bases matching TRBD1. Germline CDR1 reads SGHTA; CDR2 reads FQGTGA. The CDR3 contains 15 residues. The ends lost 1 base at V and 2 bases at J; junction bases unmatched: 5.